This TCR beta chain was documented in a study of blood T cell repertoires in COVID-19 (dated by TCRdb to 2020 to 2022). Regarding the research as a whole: Collaborator samples came from the United States, Italy and Spain and covered acute and convalescent phases of COVID-19. Where available, HLA class I and class II types were taken from metadata supplied by the sample provider and were not determined by assay-based typing. Samples were obtained from the ongoing ImmuneRACE study (first 160 participants) and from over 1,000 subjects provided by 6 global collaborators. Subjects who had been exposed to COVID-19, were actively infected with it, or had recovered from it provided the deeply sampled blood TCRbeta repertoires that made up the dataset. The prospective study material was composed of cDNA or gDNA derived from T cells, B-cell-depleted T cells, or PBMCs. The repertoires were made available in a free public database intended to serve as a resource for research on the immune response to SARS-CoV-2. Sample metadata almost always included a de-identified subject ID, COVID-19 status, age in years and sex. What the study reported, not specific to this receptor: How much clinical and demographic metadata was included differed by source and by participant, and the metadata was provided uncurated.

Collaborating institutions collected whole blood in K2EDTA tubes following their own protocols. For TCRbeta analysis, collaborators shipped samples as frozen whole blood, isolated PBMCs, or DNA extracted from either of those sample types. The immunoSEQ Assay, a bias-controlled multiplex PCR, was used to amplify TCRbeta CDR3 regions from genomic DNA. Under the source paper's analysis protocol: Within the assay, amplification of reference gene primers was used to estimate how many nucleated cells each sample contained. To quantify the absolute abundance of each unique TCRbeta CDR3 rearrangement, sequence reads were collapsed and filtered. For each sample, productive Simpson clonality was calculated as the square root of Simpson's diversity index across productive rearrangements. TCRdb took over this immuneACCESS table, retaining in-frame rearrangements with V and J assigned. Such tables are incomplete; in checked studies, under half of the missing clones stem from an unresolved V gene, and the remainder is unexplained. V, J and clone size derive from that table, while D and trimming were established from the DNA sequence. Recorded for this sample are about 16,000 clones; 75% to 85% of them occurred a single time. The ten largest clones take up 20% to 25% of the sample.

This clone has a handful of counts. Its antigen target is currently unknown. The input lacks base qualities; no much larger clone sits a single base away. Trimming accounts for 2 bases at V and 6 bases at J, while the number of junction bases matched to no gene is 12. The CDR3 goes from the cysteine to the phenylalanine over 16 residues. The CDR3 DNA has 48 bases and is translated from base 1. Reading the germline V gene gives CDR1 SGHTA and CDR2 FQGNSA. The chain joins TRBV7-2 to TRBJ2-7, and TRBD2 aligns with 8 junction nucleotides. The receptor comes from an elderly man with active COVID-19. The material sequenced was peripheral blood. The DNA is as follows: TGTGCCAGCAGCTTAATGGCCGGGACTAGTTCGAGCGAGCAGTACTTC. Its product reads: CASSLMAGTSSSEQYF. Beyond the CDR3, the reference TRBV7-2 and TRBJ2-7 genes provide the residues; the full variable domain reads: GAGVSQSPSNKVTEKGKDVELRCDPISGHTALYWYRQSLGQGLEFLIYFQGNSAPDKSGLPSDRFSAERTGGSVSTLTIQRTQQEDSAVYLCASSLMAGTSSSEQYFGPGTRLTVT.